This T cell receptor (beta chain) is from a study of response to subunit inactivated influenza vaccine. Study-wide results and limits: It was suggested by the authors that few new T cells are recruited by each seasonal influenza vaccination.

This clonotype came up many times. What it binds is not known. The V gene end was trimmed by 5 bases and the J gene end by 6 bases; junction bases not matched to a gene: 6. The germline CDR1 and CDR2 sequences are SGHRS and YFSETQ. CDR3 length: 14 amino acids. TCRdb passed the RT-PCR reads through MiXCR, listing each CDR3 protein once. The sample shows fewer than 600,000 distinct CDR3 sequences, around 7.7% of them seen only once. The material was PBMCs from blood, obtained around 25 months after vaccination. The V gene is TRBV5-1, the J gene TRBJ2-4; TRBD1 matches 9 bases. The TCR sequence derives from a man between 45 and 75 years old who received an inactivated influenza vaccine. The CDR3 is CASRTDRGGNIQYF. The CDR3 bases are TGCGCCAGCAGAACGGACAGGGGCGGAAACATTCAGTACTTC.